The 10 T cell receptor beta chains in this list originate from one sample, sequenced in a study of CD8 T cells in ankylosing spondylitis. TCRdb itself ran the 5' RACE reads through MiXCR, one entry per CDR3 protein. The repertoire has approximately 350,000 distinct CDR3 sequences, roughly 14% of them found once; the top ten carry approximately 1.1%. The sample was blood, either unsorted or a sorted T cell fraction (not recorded which). The receptors come from a male donor with ankylosing spondylitis or in good health (not recorded which).

This clonotype was counted between two and nine times. The genes are TRBV6-1 and TRBJ2-7; tentative D call: TRBD1 (6 bases). The germline gives CDR1 MNHNS, CDR2 SASEGT. V was trimmed by 6 bases and J by 0 bases, leaving 12 bases between them. The CDR3 is 14 amino acids. Written as DNA, the CDR3 is TGTGCCAGCAGCCACAGGGTTCCCTCCTACGAGCAGTACTTC. This encodes CASSHRVPSYEQYF.

This clonotype was recorded at least ten times. The chain carries TRBV9 and TRBJ2-1; D is unresolved. The germline V gene encodes CDR1 SGDLS and CDR2 YYNGEE. The V end lost 1 base, the J end lost 2 bases, and 7 bases lay between the germline ends. The CDR3 runs 14 residues. The CDR3 spells CASSVLGTYNEQFF. The CDR3 DNA reads as TGTGCCAGCAGCGTATTGGGTACCTACAATGAGCAGTTCTTC. Based on the CDR3 plus reference TRBV9 and TRBJ2-1, the full variable domain is DSGVTQTPKHLITATGQRVTLRCSPRSGDLSVYWYQQSLDQGLQFLIQYYNGEERAKGNILERFSAQQFPDLHSELNLSSLELGDSALYFCASSVLGTYNEQFFGPGTRLTVL.

This clonotype has a count of ten or more. The rearrangement uses TRBV20-1 and TRBJ2-3; D is perhaps TRBD2 (6 bases). The CDR3 has 15 amino acids. The germline V gene has CDR1 DFQATT and CDR2 SNEGSKA (reference sequence). V was pared by 5 bases and J by 1 base, with 16 bases between. As DNA, the CDR3 is TGCAGTGCTTGCGAACCGGGAGCCGGCACAGATACGCAGTATTTT. It translates to CSACEPGAGTDTQYF.

This clonotype came up a few times. This chain joins TRBV6-4 and TRBJ1-4; D is perhaps TRBD1 (5 bases). The CDR3 runs to 14 residues. Deletions cut 2 bases from V and 2 bases from J, with 6 bases between. The germline gives CDR1 MRHNA, CDR2 SNTAGT. The CDR3 DNA sequence: TGTGCCAGCAGTGACGGGGGTACTAATGAAAAACTGTTTTTT. It yields the protein CASSDGGTNEKLFF.

The rearrangement joins TRBV6-1 to TRBJ1-1; D gene unclear. This CDR3 contains 13 residues. The V and J ends lost 7 bases and 7 bases respectively, with 16 bases between them. Germline CDR1 and CDR2: MNHNS and SASEGT. This CDR3 reads CASTPRAQVEAFF. CDR3 coding DNA: TGTGCCAGCACCCCGAGGGCGCAGGTTGAAGCTTTCTTT.

The chain employs TRBV5-1 and TRBJ1-6, with a possible D match to TRBD1 (6 bases). CDR1 and CDR2 (germline): SGHRS, YFSETQ. The CDR3 spans 14 residues. V was clipped by 0 bases and J by 8 bases, with 9 bases between them. CDR3 residues: CASSLGPGDSPLHF. CDR3 coding DNA: TGCGCCAGCAGCTTGGGCCCAGGGGATTCACCCCTCCACTTT.

The CDR3 nucleotides are TGTGCCAGCAGGGGGACGCCAAGGGAGACCCAGTACTTC. Translation gives CASRGTPRETQYF. This chain joins TRBV12-3 or TRBV12-4 and TRBJ2-5; perhaps D is TRBD1 or TRBD2 (5 bases each). Trimming shortened V by 6 bases and J by 5 bases, and 13 bases separated the two germline ends. The CDR3 totals 13 residues.

This clonotype was seen a few times. The chain couples TRBV29-1 to TRBJ1-1, with 10 positions matching TRBD1. Germline V lookup: CDR1 SQVTM, CDR2 ANQGSEA. This CDR3 region has 13 residues. The V gene end was trimmed by 6 bases and the J gene end by 2 bases; junction bases not matched to a gene: 3. CDR3 coding DNA: TGCAGCGTACGACAGGGGGCTAACACTGAAGCTTTCTTT. It codes for CSVRQGANTEAFF.

This clonotype was seen only a few times. This chain uses TRBV24-1 with TRBJ2-3, with TRBD2 matching over 13 bases. J was trimmed by 0 bases and V by 4 bases; bases with no gene match: 6. From germline, CDR1 is KGHDR and CDR2 SFDVKD. This CDR3 spans 18 amino acids. This CDR3 reads CATSEGRLAGGSTDTQYF. In DNA, the CDR3 is TGTGCCACCAGTGAGGGCAGACTAGCGGGGGGAAGCACAGATACGCAGTATTTT.

This clonotype was recorded many times. The V call is TRBV10-3, the J call TRBJ2-7, with D hard to call. The CDR3 is made up of 12 amino acids. Trimming stripped 5 bases from V and 4 bases from J, with 9 bases between. Germline V gives CDR1 ENHRY, CDR2 SYGVKD. The CDR3 DNA reads as TGTGCCATCAGTTTGAACCGATACGAGCAGTACTTC. This encodes CAISLNRYEQYF.